The T cell receptor (beta chain) described here comes from a study of Ad26.COV2.S vaccination and SARS-CoV-2 variants. Documented treatment: around 19 received Ad26.COV2.S at low or high dose, single or two shots; about 5 received placebo; per-sample allocation not given. The study sampled participants on day 63 after the first vaccine or placebo injection. The length of the CDR3 is 14 residues. From germline, CDR1 is SGHKS and CDR2 YYEKEE (reference sequence). The germline V and J ends were trimmed by 0 bases and 0 bases, with 6 bases remaining between them. Here immunoSEQ multiplex PCR was the method, and the copy in TCRdb shows in-frame clones only, minus some. The sample has 300,000 to 400,000 clones; roughly 90% are singletons.

V is TRBV5-5 and J is TRBJ1-2; no clear D gene. The input for sequencing was peripheral blood, taken in a trial of Ad26.COV2.S vaccine versus placebo. The TCR originated in a person aged 18 to 65 who received the Ad26.COV2.S COVID-19 vaccine or a placebo. This CDR3 reads CASSLALTNYGYTF. CDR3 DNA: TGTGCCAGCAGCTTGGCGCTAACTAACTATGGCTACACCTTC.